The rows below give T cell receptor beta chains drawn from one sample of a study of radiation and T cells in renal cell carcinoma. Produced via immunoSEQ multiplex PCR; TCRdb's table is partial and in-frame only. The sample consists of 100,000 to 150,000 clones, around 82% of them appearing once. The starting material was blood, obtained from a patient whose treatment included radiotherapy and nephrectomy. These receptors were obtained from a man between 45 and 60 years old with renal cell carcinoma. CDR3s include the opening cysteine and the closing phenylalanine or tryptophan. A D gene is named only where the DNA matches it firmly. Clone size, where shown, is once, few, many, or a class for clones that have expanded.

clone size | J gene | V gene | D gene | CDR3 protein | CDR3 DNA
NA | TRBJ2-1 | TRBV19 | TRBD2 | CASSILAGGHNEQFF | TGTGCCAGTAGTATCCTAGCGGGGGGTCATAATGAGCAGTTCTTC
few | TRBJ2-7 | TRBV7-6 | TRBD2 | CASSPQREGHNEQYF | TGTGCCAGCAGCCCTCAGCGGGAGGGCCATAACGAGCAGTACTTC
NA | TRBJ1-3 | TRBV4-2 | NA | CASSQDRAVGNTIYF | TGTGCCAGCAGCCAAGATAGGGCAGTTGGAAACACCATATATTTT
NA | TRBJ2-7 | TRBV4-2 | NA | CASSYETGSVEQYF | TGTGCCAGCAGCTACGAAACAGGCTCCGTCGAGCAGTACTTC
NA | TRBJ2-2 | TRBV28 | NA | CASSVTSPNTGELFF | TGTGCCAGCAGTGTGACAAGCCCGAACACCGGGGAGCTGTTTTTT
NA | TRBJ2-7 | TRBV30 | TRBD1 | CAWSEGTGPYEQYF | TGTGCCTGGAGTGAGGGGACAGGGCCCTACGAGCAGTACTTC
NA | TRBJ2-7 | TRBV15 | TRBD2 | CATSRGRFISGRADGEQYF | TGTGCCACCAGCAGAGGGCGGTTTATTAGCGGGAGGGCCGATGGCGAGCAGTACTTC
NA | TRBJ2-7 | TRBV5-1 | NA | CASSRGTYSYEQYF | TGCGCCAGCAGCCGCGGGACGTACTCCTACGAGCAGTACTTC
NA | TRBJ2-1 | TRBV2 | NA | CASGGTPLYNEQFF | TGTGCCAGCGGGGGGACCCCCCTCTACAATGAGCAGTTCTTC
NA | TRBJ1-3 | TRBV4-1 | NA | CASSPDLSSGNTIYF | TGCGCCAGCAGCCCGGACCTGAGCTCTGGAAACACCATATATTTT
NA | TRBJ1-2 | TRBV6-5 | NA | CASSYFGGDGYTF | TGTGCCAGCAGTTACTTCGGGGGCGATGGCTACACCTTC
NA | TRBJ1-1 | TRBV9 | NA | CASSVGPSVGAGTVTEAFF | TGTGCCAGCAGCGTAGGCCCCTCGGTAGGGGCAGGGACCGTCACTGAAGCTTTCTTT
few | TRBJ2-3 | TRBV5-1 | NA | CASSLAGLGDTQYF | TGCGCCAGCAGCTTGGCGGGGCTCGGAGATACGCAGTATTTT
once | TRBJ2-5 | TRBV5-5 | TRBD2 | CASSLVSSGSGETQYF | TGTGCCAGCAGCTTGGTGTCTAGCGGGAGTGGTGAGACCCAGTACTTC
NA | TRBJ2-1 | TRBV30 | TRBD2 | CAWSVIGLAGNEFF | TGTGCCTGGAGTGTAATTGGACTAGCGGGAAACGAATTCTTC
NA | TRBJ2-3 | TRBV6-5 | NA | CASSSGGGPNTQYF | TGTGCCAGCAGTTCAGGGGGGGGCCCTAATACGCAGTATTTT
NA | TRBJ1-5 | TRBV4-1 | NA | CASSQVPGAERNQPQHF | TGCGCCAGCAGCCAAGTTCCGGGTGCCGAACGAAATCAGCCCCAGCATTTT
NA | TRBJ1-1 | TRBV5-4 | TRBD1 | CASSPGWTGDTEAFF | TGTGCCAGCAGCCCCGGATGGACAGGGGACACTGAAGCTTTCTTT
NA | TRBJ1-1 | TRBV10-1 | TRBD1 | CASQGVGTEAFF | TGCGCCAGTCAGGGGGTTGGTACTGAAGCTTTCTTT
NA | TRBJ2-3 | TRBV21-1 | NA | CASSRGQVSTDTQYF | TGTGCCAGCAGCAGAGGACAGGTTAGCACAGATACGCAGTATTTT
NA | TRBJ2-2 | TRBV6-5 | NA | CASRELAGELFF | TGTGCCAGCAGAGAGTTAGCCGGGGAGCTGTTTTTT
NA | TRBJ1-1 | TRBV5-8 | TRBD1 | CASSFQQGASEAFF | TGTGCCAGCAGCTTTCAACAGGGGGCCTCTGAAGCTTTCTTT
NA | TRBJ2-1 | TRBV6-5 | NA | CASSYGSVAREQFF | TGTGCCAGCAGTTACGGCTCCGTGGCACGTGAGCAGTTCTTC
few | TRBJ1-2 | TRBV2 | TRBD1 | CASRGTGDGYTF | TGTGCCAGCAGGGGGACAGGGGATGGCTACACCTTC
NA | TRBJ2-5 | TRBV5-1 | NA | CASSLGRLGEETQYF | TGCGCCAGCAGCTTGGGCCGACTAGGGGAAGAGACCCAGTACTTC
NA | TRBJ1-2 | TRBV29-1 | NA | CSVRIGLIGYTF | TGCAGCGTTAGAATCGGCCTAATCGGCTACACCTTC
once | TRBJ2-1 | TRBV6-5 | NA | CASSYSTGNTYNEQFF | TGTGCCAGCAGTTACTCGACGGGAAATACCTACAATGAGCAGTTCTTC